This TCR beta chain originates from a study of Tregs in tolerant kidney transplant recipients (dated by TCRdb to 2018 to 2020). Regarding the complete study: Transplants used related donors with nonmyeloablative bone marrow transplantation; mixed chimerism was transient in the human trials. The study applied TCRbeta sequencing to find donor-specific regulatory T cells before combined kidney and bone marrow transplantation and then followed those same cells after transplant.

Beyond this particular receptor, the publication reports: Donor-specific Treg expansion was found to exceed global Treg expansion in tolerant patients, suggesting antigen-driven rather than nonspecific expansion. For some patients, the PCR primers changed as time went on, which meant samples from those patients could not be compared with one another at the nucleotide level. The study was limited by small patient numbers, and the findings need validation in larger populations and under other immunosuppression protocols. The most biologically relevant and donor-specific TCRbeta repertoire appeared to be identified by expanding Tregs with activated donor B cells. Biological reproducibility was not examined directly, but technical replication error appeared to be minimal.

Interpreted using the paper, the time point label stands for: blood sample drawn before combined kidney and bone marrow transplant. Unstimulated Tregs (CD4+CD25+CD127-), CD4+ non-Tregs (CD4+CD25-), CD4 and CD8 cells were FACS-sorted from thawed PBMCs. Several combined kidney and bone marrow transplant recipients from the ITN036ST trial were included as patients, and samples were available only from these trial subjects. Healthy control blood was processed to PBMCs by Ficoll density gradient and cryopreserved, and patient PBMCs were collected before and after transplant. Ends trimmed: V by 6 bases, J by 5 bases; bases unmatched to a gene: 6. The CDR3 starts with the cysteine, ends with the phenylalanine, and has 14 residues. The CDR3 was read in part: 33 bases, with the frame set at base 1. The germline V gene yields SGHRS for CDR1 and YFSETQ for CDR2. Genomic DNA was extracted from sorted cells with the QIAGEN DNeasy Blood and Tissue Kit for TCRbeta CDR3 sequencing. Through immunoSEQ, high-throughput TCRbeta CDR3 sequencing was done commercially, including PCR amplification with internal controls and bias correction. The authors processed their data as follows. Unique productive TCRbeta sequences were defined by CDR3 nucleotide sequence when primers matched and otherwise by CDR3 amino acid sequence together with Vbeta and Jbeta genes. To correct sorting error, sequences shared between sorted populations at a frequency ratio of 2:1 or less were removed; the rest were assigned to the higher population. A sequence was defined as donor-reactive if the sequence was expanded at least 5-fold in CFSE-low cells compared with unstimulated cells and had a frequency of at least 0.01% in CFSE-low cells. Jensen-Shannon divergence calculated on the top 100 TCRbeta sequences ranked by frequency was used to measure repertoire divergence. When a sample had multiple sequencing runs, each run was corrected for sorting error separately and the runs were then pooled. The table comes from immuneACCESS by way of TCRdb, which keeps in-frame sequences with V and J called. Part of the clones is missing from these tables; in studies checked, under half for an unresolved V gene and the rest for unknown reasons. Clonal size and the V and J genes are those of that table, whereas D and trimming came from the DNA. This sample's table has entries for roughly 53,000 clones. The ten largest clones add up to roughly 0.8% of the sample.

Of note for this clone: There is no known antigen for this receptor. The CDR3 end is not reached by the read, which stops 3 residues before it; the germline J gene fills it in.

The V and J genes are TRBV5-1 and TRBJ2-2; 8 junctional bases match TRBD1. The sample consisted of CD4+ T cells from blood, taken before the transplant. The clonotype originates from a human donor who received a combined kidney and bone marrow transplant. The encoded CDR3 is CASMRQGATGELFF. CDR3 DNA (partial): TGCGCCAGCATGAGGCAGGGGGCGACCGGGGAG.